The entry below describes one TCR beta chain. Antigen specificity is unknown. These data belong to a study of shared clonotypes between healthy human individuals. Looking at the study overall: Donor ages ranged 18 to 49 years: a couple of women, a few men. Per-donor plates numbered three CD4 naive, three CD4 memory, two CD8 naive and one CD8 memory. Study-level results: Sampling covered nothing but blood. Tissue TCR repertoires likely differ from those found in blood.

CD45RO-negative cells were positively selected for CCR7, leaving out terminally differentiated effector memory CD45RA+ cells. Caucasian adults residing in Nashville, Tennessee made up all the donors. The CDR3 spans 15 residues. The V gene end was trimmed by 5 bases and the J gene end by 1 base; junction bases not matched to a gene: 3. Germline-derived CDR1 and CDR2 are MNHNY and SVGAGI (reference sequence). Profiled with immunoSEQ multiplex PCR; TCRdb holds only in-frame clones, not every one. Among about 580,000 clones listed, 98% were seen once. The TCR was taken from a man under 40 in good health. This chain uses TRBV6-6 with TRBJ2-3, with 10 bases that match TRBD2. Material: naive CD8+ T cells sorted from blood. For the CDR3, the DNA is TGTGCCAGCAGTCAGGGGACTAGCGGCACAGATACGCAGTATTTT. It specifies CASSQGTSGTDTQYF.